The 23 T cell receptor beta chains listed next were all sequenced from one sample in a study of cytotoxic CD8 clonotypes in ibrutinib-treated CLL. Clones were read by immunoSEQ multiplex PCR, and TCRdb kept only the in-frame ones, dropping some. The sample shows roughly 180,000 clones, 84% of them seen only once. Sequenced material: PBMCs, taken after 24 months of ibrutinib treatment. The origin of the receptors is a human donor with chronic lymphocytic leukemia.

V gene TRBV28 combines with J gene TRBJ2-7, with 9 bases matching TRBD1. There are 14 residues in the CDR3. V shed 2 bases and J 7 bases; nucleotides not matched to a gene: 6. Germline V gene lookup returns CDR1 MDHEN and CDR2 SYDVKM. The CDR3 loop is CASSLPGQGGEQYF. In DNA, the CDR3 is TGTGCCAGCAGTTTACCGGGACAGGGAGGAGAGCAGTACTTC.

V and J are TRBV7-3 and TRBJ1-1; D not resolved. The CDR3 is 13 residues long. Germline lookup yields CDR1 SGHTA and CDR2 FQGTGA. The V end lost 6 bases, the J end lost 0 bases, and 8 bases lay between the germline ends. CDR3 protein: CASRITLNTEAFF. In DNA, the CDR3 is TGTGCCAGCAGGATTACCTTGAACACTGAAGCTTTCTTT.

V usage is TRBV6-5 and J usage is TRBJ2-7; 8 positions match TRBD2. The V segment lost 3 bases and the J segment 4 bases; nucleotides outside the gene matches: 8. Germline V gene data show CDR1 as MNHEY and CDR2 as SVGAGI. CDR3 length: 15 residues. CDR3: CASSYATSGSYEQYF. CDR3 in DNA: TGTGCCAGCAGTTATGCCACTAGCGGCAGTTACGAGCAGTACTTC.

The V gene is TRBV4-3, the J gene TRBJ1-2, with TRBD1 matching 8 bases. CDR3 length: 16 residues. In germline, CDR1 is LGHNA, CDR2 YSLEER. V lost 0 bases, J lost 1 base, and 4 bases stayed unmatched. CDR3 in amino acids: CASSQDRTGGNYGYTF. CDR3 sequence (DNA): TGCGCCAGCAGCCAAGATAGAACAGGGGGTAACTATGGCTACACCTTC.

This clone was detected once. CDR3 residues: CASTWGGRVAKNIQYF. Here the CDR3 DNA reads TGTGCCAGTACCTGGGGCGGGAGGGTAGCCAAAAACATTCAGTACTTC. The V and J genes are TRBV19 and TRBJ2-4; 9 bases are a match to TRBD2. CDR3 length: 16 residues. Trimming removed 7 bases from V and 0 bases from J; junction bases left unmatched: 7. Germline-derived CDR1 and CDR2 are LNHDA and SQIVND (reference sequence).

This clone occurred a few times. This sequence joins TRBV4-2 and TRBJ2-1, with TRBD2 identical over 13 bases. Germline V lookup: CDR1 LGHNA, CDR2 YNFKEQ. This CDR3 comprises 15 residues. V was clipped by 1 base and J by 8 bases; unmatched bases: 2. The CDR3 nucleotides are TGTGCCAGCAGCCAAGGACTAGCGGGAGGAGATGAGCAGTTCTTC. Its protein product is CASSQGLAGGDEQFF.

Notes on this clone: One end of the junction is discordant with germline, which a read error may explain. V gene TRBV9 combines with J gene TRBJ2-3; no clear D gene. Germline V lookup: CDR1 SGDLS, CDR2 YYNGEE. CDR3 length equals 14 residues. In DNA, the CDR3 is TGTGCCAGCAGCGTAAACATTGGGCCGCCCGAAGGAAATTTT. Its translation: CASSVNIGPPEGNF.

The gene calls are TRBV5-1 and TRBJ2-5; 10 positions agree with TRBD1. The germline gives CDR1 SGHRS, CDR2 YFSETQ. V dropped 4 bases and J dropped 5; count of bases not matched to a gene: 8. CDR3 length: 15 residues. The CDR3 sequence: CASSGDRGVHETQYF. The CDR3 nucleotides read TGCGCCAGCAGCGGGGACAGGGGTGTCCACGAGACCCAGTACTTC. The full variable domain, rest sourced from reference TRBV5-1 and TRBJ2-5, is KAGVTQTPRYLIKTRGQQVTLSCSPISGHRSVSWYQQTPGQGLQFLFEYFSETQRNKGNFPGRFSGRQFSNSRSEMNVSTLELGDSALYLCASSGDRGVHETQYFGPGTRLLVL.

J is TRBJ1-5 and V is TRBV23-1; D remains unclear. Being an ORF, TRBV23-1 has a function that is uncertain. This CDR3 spans 17 amino acids. Trimming pared 6 bases from V and 2 bases from J, leaving 20 bases between. CDR3 sequence: CASRPHISGRGNQPQHF. CDR3 sequence (DNA): TGCGCCAGCAGACCACATATCAGTGGGCGAGGCAATCAGCCCCAGCATTTT.

The chain employs TRBV2 and TRBJ2-7; TRBD1 aligns across 9 bases. V was clipped by 4 bases and J by 7 bases; unmatched bases: 5. Germline V gives CDR1 SNHLY, CDR2 FYNNEI. The CDR3 runs to 13 residues. CDR3 sequence (DNA): TGTGCCAGCAGTGGGGGACAGGGCTTAGAGCAGTACTTC. Encoded protein: CASSGGQGLEQYF.

The chain employs TRBV14 and TRBJ1-1, with 10 nucleotides matching TRBD1. Germline lookup yields CDR1 SGHDN and CDR2 FVKESK. The trim removed 1 base at V and 1 base at J, leaving 9 bases unmatched. The CDR3 covers 18 residues. The DNA for the CDR3 is TGTGCCAGCAGCCAAGGCCGGACAGGGGGTTGGAGGAACACTGAAGCTTTCTTT. This gives the protein CASSQGRTGGWRNTEAFF.

The chain employs TRBV2 and TRBJ1-1, with 9 bases matching TRBD1. CDR1 SNHLY and CDR2 FYNNEI come from the germline V gene. This CDR3 is 14 amino acids long. With 7 bases clipped from V and 3 bases from J, the junction kept 6 bases outside the gene matches. CDR3 DNA: TGTGCCAGCAAGGGACAGGGAGGAGACACTGAAGCTTTCTTT. Its protein product is CASKGQGGDTEAFF.

J is TRBJ1-5 and V is TRBV30, with D perhaps TRBD1 (6 bases). V was shortened by 2 bases and J by 0 bases, with 17 bases between the two germline ends. Germline V CDR1 and CDR2: GTSNPN, SVGIG (reference sequence). The CDR3 loop spans 17 amino acids. CDR3 protein: CAWSPDRNPYSNQPQHF. CDR3 nucleotides: TGTGCCTGGAGTCCTGACAGGAATCCTTATAGCAATCAGCCCCAGCATTTT.

The sample holds a few counts of this clone. This chain links TRBV6-5 with TRBJ1-5, with D maybe TRBD1 (5 bases). The germline V gene has CDR1 MNHEY and CDR2 SVGAGI. The CDR3 runs 13 residues. Trimming left V 10 bases short and J 1 base short, with 11 bases between. CDR3 region: CATRDGSNQPQHF. The CDR3, as DNA: TGTGCCACCCGGGACGGAAGCAATCAGCCCCAGCATTTT.

The chain has TRBV25-1 and TRBJ1-2; 7 bases are shared with TRBD1. V trimming: 4 bases; J trimming: 8 bases; junction bases outside the gene matches: 16. Per the germline V gene, CDR1 is MGHDK and CDR2 is SYGVNS. The CDR3 is made up of 16 amino acids. Here the CDR3 DNA reads TGTGCCAGCAGTGCCAGGGGGATAAAGACCGCCTCGGGCTACACCTTC. As protein: CASSARGIKTASGYTF.

This clone was found a few times. The chain's CDR3 is CASSYPDRESYGYTF. CDR3 bases: TGTGCCAGCAGTTACCCGGACAGGGAATCCTATGGCTACACCTTC. This rearrangement joins TRBV6-5 to TRBJ1-2, with 8 nucleotides matching TRBD1. CDR3 length equals 15 residues. Germline trimming cut 2 bases from V and 4 bases from J; bases unmatched to any gene: 6. CDR1 and CDR2 from the germline V gene are MNHEY and SVGAGI.

The CDR3 DNA is TGCGCCAGCAGCTTTAGCCAGGGAGACTACGAGCAGTACTTC. It is translated as CASSFSQGDYEQYF. The rearrangement uses TRBV5-1 and TRBJ2-7, with D perhaps assigned TRBD1 or TRBD2 (5 bases each). Trimming took 2 bases from V and 3 from J, leaving 12 bases between them. Looked up from germline, CDR1 is SGHRS and CDR2 is YFSETQ. The CDR3 is 14 amino acids.

This clone has just a few counts. The chain joins TRBV19 to TRBJ1-1, with a tentative D call TRBD1 (5 bases). Looked up from germline, CDR1 is LNHDA and CDR2 is SQIVND (reference sequence). The CDR3 has 13 amino acids. V was trimmed by 6 bases and J by 1 base, leaving 9 bases between them. The CDR3 DNA sequence: TGTGCCAGTAGCCACGGACAGAACACTGAAGCTTTCTTT. The encoded protein is CASSHGQNTEAFF.

The chain links TRBV5-6 to TRBJ1-1, with a weak D call TRBD1 (5 bases). The CDR3 is 18 residues long. The V gene's germline CDR1 is SGHDT and CDR2 YYEEEE. V was cut by 7 bases and J by 5 bases, with 30 bases left in between. CDR3 region: CASVSSEGTHLLRTEAFF. The CDR3 coding sequence is TGTGCCAGCGTCTCGAGCGAAGGGACCCACCTTCTGAGGACTGAAGCTTTCTTT. The full variable domain, its missing parts supplied by reference TRBV5-6 and TRBJ1-1, is DAGVTQSPTHLIKTRGQQVTLRCSPKSGHDTVSWYQQALGQGPQFIFQYYEEEERQRGNFPDRFSGHQFPNYSSELNVNALLLGDSALYLCASVSSEGTHLLRTEAFFGQGTRLTVV.

This sequence joins TRBV30 and TRBJ2-3, with D hard to call. Trimming took off 0 bases at V and 6 bases at J, with 7 bases between the two ends. The CDR3 has 12 residues. CDR1 is GTSNPN, CDR2 SVGIG, per germline (reference sequence). This CDR3 is CAWSVIGDTQYF. The CDR3 region has the DNA TGTGCCTGGAGTGTAATTGGGGATACGCAGTATTTT.

This chain uses TRBV5-1 with TRBJ1-2, with D unclear. The CDR3 totals 15 residues. Deletions cut 1 base from V and 6 bases from J, with 16 bases between. Germline V gene lookup returns CDR1 SGHRS and CDR2 YFSETQ. In DNA form, the CDR3 reads TGCGCCAGCAGCTTGAGTGGCGGGCTCCGCGATGGCTACACCTTC. It yields the protein CASSLSGGLRDGYTF.

The V call is TRBV7-2, the J call TRBJ2-1, with no clear D. CDR3 size: 13 residues. CDR1 is SGHTA, CDR2 FQGNSA, per germline. The V end was cut by 2 bases, the J end by 2 bases, with 4 bases between. CDR3 nucleotide sequence: TGTGCCAGCAGCTTACTAGCCTACAATGAGCAGTTCTTC. Protein sequence: CASSLLAYNEQFF.

The chain employs TRBV30 and TRBJ1-5, with TRBD1 as a possible D gene (6 bases). This CDR3 spans 13 amino acids. Looked up from germline, CDR1 is GTSNPN and CDR2 is SVGIG (reference sequence). V was pared by 0 bases and J by 7 bases, with 10 bases between. The CDR3 reads CAWSVTGTQPQHF. CDR3 bases: TGTGCCTGGAGTGTAACCGGGACACAGCCCCAGCATTTT.